The clone carrying this T cell receptor beta chain was found a few times. The antigen is unknown. The source of the sample is a study of CD8 T cells in ankylosing spondylitis. Findings and limits, study-wide: In peripheral blood, disease-linked CD8+ clones occurred at relatively low frequencies. A motif of seven or eight highly homologous TCR beta variants was seen as apparently characteristic of ankylosing spondylitis blood. There were earlier reports of some motif variants in reactive arthritis synovial fluid and blood. Disease-associated clones were reportedly significantly overrepresented in matched ankylosing spondylitis synovial fluid.

V lost 3 bases, J lost 3 bases, and 13 bases lay in between. Germline CDR1 and CDR2: SGHRS and YFSETQ. CDR3 size: 14 residues. Each TCR beta library was made by quantitative 5'-RACE that incorporated molecular barcodes. TCRdb reprocessed the 5' RACE reads via MiXCR and lists one record per CDR3 protein. Among hundreds of thousands of distinct CDR3 sequences listed, approximately 12% were seen once. The clonotype was recovered from a male donor with ankylosing spondylitis. V gene TRBV5-1 combines with J gene TRBJ2-7; TRBD2 is a possible D gene (6 bases). Sequencing used blood, either unsorted or a sorted T cell fraction (not recorded which). This CDR3 reads CASSWDGEVYEQYF. The CDR3 DNA sequence: TGCGCCAGCAGCTGGGACGGGGAGGTCTACGAGCAGTACTTC.